These 7 T cell receptor beta chains came from one sample sequenced in a study of T cells in Graves' hyperthyroidism and ophthalmopathy. TCR beta CDR3 region amplification was performed from RNA transcripts. First-round RT-PCR with HTBI primers amplified the TCR CDR3 region. Using its own MiXCR run on the multiplex PCR reads, TCRdb lists one record per CDR3 protein. Of under 400,000 distinct CDR3 sequences listed, roughly 18% are singletons. The sample was blood. These receptors all stem from a woman between 40 and 50 years old with Graves' ophthalmopathy.

This clonotype was detected ten times or more. The V call is TRBV19, the J call TRBJ1-2; D is unclear. The V and J ends lost 7 bases and 5 bases respectively, with 14 bases between them. This CDR3 contains 13 residues. Per the germline V gene, CDR1 is LNHDA and CDR2 is SQIVND (reference sequence). CDR3: CASTYTATYGYTF. The CDR3 nucleotides are TGTGCCAGTACCTATACAGCAACATATGGCTACACCTTC.

This clonotype was recorded many times. The rearrangement uses TRBV9 and TRBJ2-6, with 7 bases identical to TRBD1. Germline V CDR1 and CDR2: SGDLS, YYNGEE. This CDR3 contains 17 residues. Germline trimming cut 1 base from V and 0 bases from J; bases unmatched to any gene: 4. This CDR3 reads CASSVTGQPSGANVLTF. Written as DNA, the CDR3 is TGTGCCAGCAGCGTAACGGGACAGCCCTCTGGGGCCAACGTCCTGACTTTC.

The chain has TRBV3-1 and TRBJ2-7; D possibly uses TRBD1 or TRBD2 (5 bases each). V lost 6 bases to trimming and J lost 0 bases, with 18 bases between them. The CDR3 loop spans 16 amino acids. Germline CDR1 LGHDT, CDR2 YNNKEL (reference sequence). CDR3 in amino acids: CASSSPGPAPSYEQYF. CDR3 nucleotide sequence: TGTGCCAGCAGTTCCCCGGGACCCGCTCCCTCCTACGAGCAGTACTTC.

This sequence joins TRBV6-1 and TRBJ1-1, with D maybe TRBD1 (6 bases). CDR3 length equals 14 residues. The germline V gene encodes CDR1 MNHNS and CDR2 SASEGT. The germline V and J ends were trimmed by 7 bases and 1 base, with 13 bases remaining between them. The CDR3 spells CASIRAGENTEAFF. The DNA of the CDR3 is TGTGCCAGCATTCGGGCAGGGGAGAACACTGAAGCTTTCTTT.

This clonotype appeared a single time. The V gene is TRBV28, the J gene TRBJ2-7, with 9 bases identical to TRBD1. With 2 bases clipped from V and 6 bases from J, the junction kept 5 bases outside the gene matches. The V gene's germline CDR1 is MDHEN and CDR2 SYDVKM. This CDR3 is 14 amino acids long. CDR3 amino acids: CASSLGDRVGEQYF. CDR3 DNA: TGTGCCAGCAGTTTAGGGGACAGGGTTGGCGAGCAGTACTTC. The full variable domain, in which reference TRBV28 and TRBJ2-7 provide the parts outside the CDR3, is DVKVTQSSRYLVKRTGEKVFLECVQDMDHENMFWYRQDPGLGLRLIYFSYDVKMKEKGDIPEGYSVSREKKERFSLILESASTNQTSMYLCASSLGDRVGEQYFGPGTRLTVT.

In its sample, this clonotype was seen a few times. The V call is TRBV20-1, the J call TRBJ2-2, with no clear D. CDR3 size: 13 residues. CDR1 and CDR2 from the germline V gene are DFQATT and SNEGSKA (reference sequence). The CDR3 DNA follows: TGCTCCCAGATCGGAACGAACACCGGGGAGCTGTTTTTT. Protein sequence: CSQIGTNTGELFF.

The table lists this clonotype with many counts. The chain links TRBV6-1 to TRBJ1-1, with TRBD1 matching over 10 bases. CDR1 MNHNS and CDR2 SASEGT come from the germline V gene. Trimming took 6 bases from V and 3 from J; bases not matched to a gene: 10. There are 16 residues in the CDR3. CDR3 in DNA: TGTGCCAGCAGGGGAGACAGGGGGCGGACGTACACTGAAGCTTTCTTT. It is translated as CASRGDRGRTYTEAFF.